A single sample is the source of the 2 T cell receptor beta chains below, sequenced in a study of T-cell memory formation after mild COVID-19. TCRdb reprocessed the 5' RACE reads via MiXCR and lists one record per CDR3 protein. Of 530,000 or so distinct CDR3 sequences listed, roughly 17% were seen once; the top ten hold about 8.6%. Sequencing was carried out using PBMCs or a T cell subset sorted from them (not recorded which). The receptor source for this set is an adult woman who had mild COVID-19 (a few samples of this study predate the infection). Cell type and time point are not known.

This chain connects TRBV7-3 to TRBJ2-2, with no clear D. The CDR3 runs 15 residues. Germline lookup yields CDR1 SGHTA and CDR2 FQGTGA. V lost 4 bases and J 3 bases, leaving 12 bases between the germline ends. In DNA, the CDR3 is TGTGCCAGCAGCTCTAACAGTGGGGACACCGGGGAGCTGTTTTTT. Encoded protein: CASSSNSGDTGELFF.

This chain links TRBV5-1 with TRBJ1-1; unclear D gene. The CDR3 has 15 amino acids. CDR1 is SGHRS and CDR2 is YFSETQ in the germline V gene. Trimming stripped 0 bases from V and 0 bases from J, with 9 bases between. The CDR3 coding sequence is TGCGCCAGCAGCTTGGGGCATGAGGTGAACACTGAAGCTTTCTTT. It specifies CASSLGHEVNTEAFF.